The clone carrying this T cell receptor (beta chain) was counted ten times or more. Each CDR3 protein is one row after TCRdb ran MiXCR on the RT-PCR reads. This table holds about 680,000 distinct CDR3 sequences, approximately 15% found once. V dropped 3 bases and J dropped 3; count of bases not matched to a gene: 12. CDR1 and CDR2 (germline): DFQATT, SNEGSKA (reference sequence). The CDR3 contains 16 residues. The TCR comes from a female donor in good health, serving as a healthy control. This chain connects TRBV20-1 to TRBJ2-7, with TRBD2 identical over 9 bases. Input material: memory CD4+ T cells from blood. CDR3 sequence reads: CSASPPNSGSNYEQYF. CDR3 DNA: TGCAGTGCTAGTCCCCCTAATAGCGGGAGTAACTACGAGCAGTACTTC.